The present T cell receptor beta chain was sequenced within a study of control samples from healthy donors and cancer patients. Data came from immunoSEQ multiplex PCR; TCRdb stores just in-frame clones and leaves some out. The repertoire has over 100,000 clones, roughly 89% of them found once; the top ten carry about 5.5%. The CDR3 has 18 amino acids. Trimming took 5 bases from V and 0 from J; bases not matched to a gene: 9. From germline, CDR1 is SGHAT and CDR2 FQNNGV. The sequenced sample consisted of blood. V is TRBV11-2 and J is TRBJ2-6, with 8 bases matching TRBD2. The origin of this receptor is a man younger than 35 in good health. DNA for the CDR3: TGTGCCAGCAGCATCGGGAGGGGCGGCTACTCTGGGGCCAACGTCCTGACTTTC. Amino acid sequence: CASSIGRGGYSGANVLTF.